These T cell receptor beta chains were read from a single sample in a study of regulatory T cells in long-lasting Graves disease. TCRdb fed the multiplex PCR reads into MiXCR, producing one record per CDR3 protein. Of 200,000 to 300,000 distinct CDR3 sequences in the sample, around 20% were seen once. Here the sequenced sample was peripheral blood mononuclear cells (PBMCs), taken at new diagnosis, from a patient treated with antithyroid drugs. The origin of the receptors is a female donor with Graves disease. CDR3s leave out the opening cysteine and the closing phenylalanine or tryptophan. Rows may omit the clone size; those that give it use once, few, many or a size class.

>TRBV20-1|TRBJ1-6|few
SAIDGKNSPLH
>TRBV6-2/TRBV6-3|TRBJ1-5|many
ASGKQGDNQPQH
>TRBV6-2/TRBV6-3|TRBJ2-1|many
ASSYSSTSGGNEQF
>TRBV7-9|TRBJ2-7|.
ASSLKHLVSSGLHEQY
>TRBV6-1|TRBJ1-5|few
ASSPQDRGNQPQH
>TRBV5-1|TRBJ2-7|many
ASSLPSGERSYEQY
>TRBV7-2|TRBJ2-1|many
ASSLVQANEQF
>TRBV6-5|TRBJ2-7|many
ASSFERTYEQY
>TRBV6-1|TRBJ1-5|many
ASHRFRDQPQH
>TRBV20-1|TRBJ2-3|many
SARSPLAGGRTDTQY
>TRBV7-2|TRBJ2-2|many
ASSSRWRGDTGELF
>TRBV12-3/TRBV12-4|TRBJ2-7|many
ASSLKREHEQY
>TRBV11-1|TRBJ2-1|many
ASSFDVGGPYNEQF
>TRBV13|TRBJ2-3|many
ASSLVRGNTDTQY
>TRBV7-6|TRBJ2-3|.
ASSPTAEVGVTQY
>TRBV20-1|TRBJ1-5|few
SAIQGGGQPQH
>TRBV6-5|TRBJ1-5|many
ASSYPSGQPQH
>TRBV28|TRBJ1-5|many
ASSTSPENQPQH
>TRBV20-1|TRBJ2-1|many
SARHGVDRGRSSYNEQF
>TRBV30|TRBJ2-1|many
AWSSNLNRGTEQF
>TRBV20-1|TRBJ1-2|.
SASTGTYGYT
>TRBV12-3/TRBV12-4|TRBJ2-1|.
ASSPAPPPNEQF
>TRBV7-2|TRBJ2-1|.
ASSLVHASGDPSYNEQF